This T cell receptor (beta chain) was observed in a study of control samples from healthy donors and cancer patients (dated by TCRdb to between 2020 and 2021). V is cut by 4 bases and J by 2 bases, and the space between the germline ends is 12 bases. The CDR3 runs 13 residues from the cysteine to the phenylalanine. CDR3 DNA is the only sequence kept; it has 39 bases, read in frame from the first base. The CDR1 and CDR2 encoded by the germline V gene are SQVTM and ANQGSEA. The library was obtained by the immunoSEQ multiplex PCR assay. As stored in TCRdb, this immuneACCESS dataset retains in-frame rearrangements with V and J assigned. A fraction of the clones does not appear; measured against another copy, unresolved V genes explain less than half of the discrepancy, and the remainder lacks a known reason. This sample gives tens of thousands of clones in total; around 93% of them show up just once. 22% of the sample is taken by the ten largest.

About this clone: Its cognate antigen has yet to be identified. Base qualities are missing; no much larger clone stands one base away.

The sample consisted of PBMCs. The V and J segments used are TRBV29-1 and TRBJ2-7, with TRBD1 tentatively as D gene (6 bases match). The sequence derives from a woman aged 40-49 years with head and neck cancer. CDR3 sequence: CSVGSRGPYEQYF. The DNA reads TGCAGCGTTGGGAGCAGGGGCCCCTACGAGCAGTACTTC.